This TCR beta chain stems from a study of blood T cell repertoires in COVID-19. This clone was seen only a few times. Original data processing: Researchers report that nucleated cell counts were estimated from reference gene primer amplification. Method: immunoSEQ multiplex PCR; TCRdb's copy keeps in-frame clones and lacks some. V and J calls and clone size follow that table, whereas D and trimming were derived from the DNA. The table includes 200,000 to 300,000 clones, around 86% detected once. During active infection, Seattle patients enrolled and were then monitored through disease. The TCR originated in a woman of 80 years or more with COVID-19, enrolled during active disease. Sequenced: peripheral blood.

The CDR3 nucleotides read TGTGCCAGCAGTCGGACGGACTTGAACACTGAAGCTTTCTTT. Protein: CASSRTDLNTEAFF. The chain links TRBV6-5 to TRBJ1-1; D remains ambiguous. Germline-derived CDR1 and CDR2 are MNHEY and SVGAGI. The V and J ends lost 5 bases and 0 bases respectively, with 10 bases between them. CDR3 length: 14 amino acids.